This T cell receptor (gamma chain) originates from a study of Vγ9Vδ2 T cells in congenital toxoplasmosis (dated by TCRdb to 2020 to 2022). Describing the broader study: To diagnose congenital toxoplasmosis, IgG, IgM and IgA serology, Western blot and an in-house interferon-gamma release assay were used. Repertoires were sequenced from infants at 2 months after birth and at 1 year of age. At 2 months, TCR sequencing included five or six infected and around eleven uninfected infants, and at 1 year it included 3 infected and 4 uninfected infants. In this study, researchers looked at the gamma and delta chain CDR3 repertoires of sorted blood gammadelta T cells, comparing infants congenitally infected with T. gondii against uninfected infants. Study-wide conclusions, independent of this receptor: At 2 months, infected infants appeared to have fewer N additions in TRGV9 and TRDV2 CDR3s than uninfected infants, particularly in TRDV2-TRDJ1 sequences. Repertoire differences between infected and uninfected infants were less clearly seen at 1 year of age than at 2 months. Germline-encoded fetal-type TRDV2 CDR3 sequences seemed more prevalent in infected than uninfected roughly 2-month-old infants, suggesting an in utero expansion footprint. A public TRGV9 clonotype was highly prevalent in both infected and uninfected infants. Two months was the earliest age with enough suitable sample material for TCR repertoire analysis, so newborn repertoires were not sequenced.

Measured from the cysteine to the phenylalanine, the CDR3 is 13 residues long. Kept here is only the CDR3 DNA, which spans 39 bases and is read in frame from base 1. CDR1 and CDR2 are read off the germline V gene as VENAVY and YDSYNSRV. cDNA was made by template-switch reverse transcription with TRGC- and TRDC-specific primers in one tube, using SuperScript II. The TRGC primer was designed so that it would bind both of the constant genes TRGC1 and TRGC2. The KAPA Real-Time Library Amplification Kit was used to amplify TRG and TRD, and AMPure XP beads were used for purification between steps. Index PCR with the Nextera XT Index Kit was used to attach the Illumina sequencing adapters. TRG and TRD amplicons were sequenced on an Illumina MiSeq with the V2 300 kit, giving 150 bp paired-end reads. The paper's data handling went like this. Before further analysis, read quality was checked using FastQC version 0.11.8. Reads were aligned to GenBank TRG or TRD reference genes, and CDR3 sequences were built with MiXCR version 3.0.3. Default MiXCR settings were used with one exception: TRDD gene segments were assembled from 3 consecutive nucleotides instead of 5. N additions, CDR3 length, J segment length and clonotype sharing between samples were all calculated using VDJtools version 1.2.1. Out-of-frame CDR3 sequences and those containing stop codons were excluded from analysis. The overlap of infant repertoires with previously published Vgamma9Vdelta2 repertoires from fetal, cord blood and adult blood was compared. After TCRdb called clones again from the public reads with CATT, rows with identical DNA were merged. The V and J calls here are based on TCRdb, not the publication. In all, the sample holds around 200 gamma-chain clones, and just over 9% of those were seen once. The top ten hold around three quarters of the sample.

This clone was recorded a few times. The clone's antigen remains unknown. TCRdb attributes to this sequence the protein of a much larger clone, which differs from the DNA translation at residue 10; a read error is likely, and the protein displayed is translated from the DNA. Mothers of both infected and uninfected infants received the same treatment, using spiramycin and/or pyrimethamine plus sulfadiazine plus folinic acid. All infants, infected and uninfected, were born by term delivery after more than 37 weeks of gestation. About 1 mL of blood was turned into PBMCs through Lymphoprep gradient centrifugation, and the PBMCs were then cryopreserved in liquid nitrogen and sent to Belgium. After thawing, the PBMCs were labeled with Zombie NIR viability dye and stained with antibodies against CD3, TCR gammadelta, Vgamma9 and Vdelta2. Sorting of CD3+ TCRgammadelta+ T cells was performed on a FACSAria III, with a mean purity of roughly 98%. For each sample, RNA was extracted from approximately 9,600 sorted gammadelta T cells with the RNeasy Micro Kit. Each infant was born to a mother who had been enrolled with a primary T. gondii infection during pregnancy. Peripheral blood samples from the infants were taken at an outpatient microbiology and virology center in Pavia, Italy.

The rearrangement combines TRGV8 with TRGJP1. The specimen was gamma-delta T cells from blood. The source is a child younger than 10 born to a mother with Toxoplasma gondii infection during pregnancy, either congenitally infected or uninfected (not recorded which). The CDR3 sequence is CATWDTTGWYKIF. The DNA reads TGTGCCACCTGGGATACCACTGGTTGGTACAAGATATTT.